This T cell receptor beta chain was sequenced during a study of shared clonotypes between healthy human individuals. With 3 bases removed from V and 2 bases from J, the gap between germline ends came to 20 bases. The germline V gene has CDR1 SGHDN and CDR2 FVKESK. The CDR3 is 17 residues long. This clone was found a few times. The assay was immunoSEQ multiplex PCR, and TCRdb's table has in-frame clones only and misses some. In the table there are about 100,000 clones, less than 80% of which are singletons. The chain links TRBV14 to TRBJ2-7; D may correspond to TRBD1 or TRBD2 (5 bases each). Sequenced material: memory CD8+ T cells sorted from blood. Subset in this sample: CD45RO+ cells pooled with CCR7-negative TemRA cells. The sequence was obtained from a woman in her twenties or thirties in good health. The CDR3 sequence: CASSQGRDSGFAYEQYF. The CDR3 region has the DNA TGTGCCAGCAGCCAGGGGCGAGATTCGGGGTTTGCCTACGAGCAGTACTTC.